This T cell receptor (beta chain) came from a study of cytomegalovirus exposure and HLA in healthy donors. The PCR had 60 Vbeta and 13 Jbeta primers. Per the original data handling: Among the unique TCR beta chains that a later analysis counted, about 84 million in all, roughly 9.9 million were shared. Profiled with immunoSEQ multiplex PCR; TCRdb holds only in-frame clones, not every one. Clone size and the V and J calls come from that table; the DNA yielded D and trimming. Of under 200,000 clones in the sample, around 75% were seen once. The sequence came from a female donor in good health and CMV-seronegative. Material for sequencing was PBMCs.

CDR3 in amino acids: CASSLQRVSGGLAGGHPDTQYF. In DNA form, the CDR3 reads TGCGCCAGCAGCCTCCAGAGGGTCAGCGGGGGACTAGCGGGAGGTCACCCAGATACGCAGTATTTT. V usage is TRBV4-1 and J usage is TRBJ2-3; TRBD2 matches at 15 bases. Per germline, CDR1 MGHRA and CDR2 YSYEKL. V lost 4 bases, J lost 4 bases, and 21 bases stayed unmatched. The CDR3 length is 22 residues.